The following is a TCR beta chain sequence with its context. Its cognate antigen is unknown. Per the germline V gene, CDR1 is ENHRY and CDR2 is SYGVKD. The CDR3 runs to 14 residues. V was clipped by 6 bases and J by 0 bases, with 12 bases between them. The data derive from a study of beta chain features in type 1 diabetes. Researchers reported sorting CD4+ naive, central memory, regulatory and stem cell-like memory cells via CD45RO/CCR7/CD25/CD127/CD95/CD27. Findings of the study overall: A greater similarity of naive, central memory and Treg TCRB repertoires was seen among patients than among healthy donors.

Expressed TCRB transcripts were sequenced, since all the RNA that had been isolated was reverse transcribed. Sequenced by immunoSEQ multiplex PCR; TCRdb stores in-frame clones only, minus some. The table shows hundreds of thousands of clones, with about 14% occurring only once. The clonotype was recovered from a man younger than 30 in good health. The gene calls are TRBV10-3 and TRBJ2-7; D is unresolved. The source material was naive CD4+ T cells from blood. CDR3 in amino acids: CAIRAEFLSYEQYF. CDR3 nucleotides: TGTGCCATCAGGGCGGAGTTCCTCTCCTACGAGCAGTACTTC.